The T cell receptor beta chain under discussion was sequenced for a study of T cell responses to AZD1222 COVID-19 vaccine. Findings and limits, study-wide: A rise in Spike-specific TCR breadth and depth followed two AZD1222 doses. The donor group comprised mostly white British people and more females; the analysis possibly underestimated clonal diversity.

Profiled with immunoSEQ multiplex PCR; TCRdb holds only in-frame clones, not every one. Counted here are 75,000 to 85,000 clones, 90% occurring once; the ten biggest clones make up under 5%. V was cut by 0 bases and J by 0 bases, with 12 bases left in between. There are 16 residues in the CDR3. CDR1 LGHNA and CDR2 YSLEER come from the germline V gene. A remark on this clone: Its antigen is unidentified.

The TCR sequence derives from an adult in good health. The gene calls are TRBV4-3 and TRBJ2-7; a weak D match, TRBD2 (5 bases). The sequencing here drew on peripheral blood, taken on day 0 of AZD1222 vaccination. The CDR3 reads CASSQEEALASYEQYF. For the CDR3, the DNA is TGCGCCAGCAGCCAAGAAGAAGCGCTAGCCTCCTACGAGCAGTACTTC.